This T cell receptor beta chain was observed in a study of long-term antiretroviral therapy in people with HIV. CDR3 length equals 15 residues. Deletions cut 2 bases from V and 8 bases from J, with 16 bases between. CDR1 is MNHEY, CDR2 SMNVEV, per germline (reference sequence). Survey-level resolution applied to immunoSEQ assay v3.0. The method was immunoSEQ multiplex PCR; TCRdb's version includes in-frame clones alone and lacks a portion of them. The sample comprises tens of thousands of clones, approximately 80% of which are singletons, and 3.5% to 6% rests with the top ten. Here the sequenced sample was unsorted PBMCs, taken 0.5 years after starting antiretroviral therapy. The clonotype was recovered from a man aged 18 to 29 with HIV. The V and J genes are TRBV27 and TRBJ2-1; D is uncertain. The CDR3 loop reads CASSLRLGILDEQFF. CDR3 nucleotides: TGTGCCAGCAGTTTAAGACTGGGGATACTTGATGAGCAGTTCTTC.